This TCR beta chain was recorded in a study of OX40 agonist ivuxolimab in advanced cancers. General notes on the study: Ivuxolimab was an agonistic, fully human IgG2 monoclonal antibody directed against OX40 (CD134), a costimulatory receptor. In the dose-escalation cohort, more than 75% of patients were male, and the mean age was roughly 60 years, with a range of about 23 to 85. Prior anti-PD-1, anti-PD-L1 or anti-CTLA-4 therapy was permitted, and checkpoint inhibitors had been received by about 36% of dose-escalation patients. Three dose-escalation patients achieved partial responses, one with hepatocellular carcinoma and two with cutaneous melanoma. Of the roughly 54 dose-escalation patients, hepatocellular carcinoma was present in about 20, melanoma in approximately 15, renal cell carcinoma in 9 and head and neck cancer in 9. The paper describes the monotherapy dose-escalation part (N = 52 patients) of the phase I trial of ivuxolimab. Intravenous ivuxolimab was administered to patients every 2 weeks at six dose levels: 0.01, 0.1, 0.3, 1.5, 3 and 10 mg/kg. Peripheral TCRbeta sequencing was intended to test whether TCR sequence diversity was altered and clonal T-cell expansion was caused by ivuxolimab. Paper-wide results and their limitations: Which antigens the clonally expanded peripheral T cells were specific for was not determined. At doses of 0.1 to 3.0 mg/kg, clonal expansion of both CD4+ and CD8+ T cells in blood was seen between baseline and week 6. After ivuxolimab, expanded clones were on average more numerous among CD8+ T cells than among CD4+ T cells. Low levels of normalized T-cell clonal expansion were also shown by some nonresponding patients. In the 0.1-3.0 mg/kg groups, partial responders had among the lowest normalized peripheral clonal expansion, particularly in CD8+ T cells.

Patients with autoimmune disease history or receiving systemic immunosuppression were excluded from the trial. Peripheral blood for TCR sequencing was drawn from every dose cohort at baseline, at cycle 4 day 1 and at cycle 7 day 1. Samples were obtained from an open-label, multicenter, first-in-human phase I dose-escalation trial of ivuxolimab. Adults with locally advanced or metastatic melanoma, renal cell carcinoma, hepatocellular carcinoma or head and neck squamous cell carcinoma were enrolled in the trial. Before TCR sequencing, CD4+ and CD8+ T cells were separately sorted from peripheral blood. Via the germline V gene, CDR1 is SGHTA and CDR2 FQGTGA. Taken from cysteine to phenylalanine, the CDR3 has 14 residues. Only the CDR3 portion is preserved as DNA: 42 bases, with reading frame beginning at the first base. V is cut by 5 bases and J by 5 bases, and the space between the germline ends is 12 bases.

In regard to this clone: Its binding antigen is unknown. No per-base quality is available; no much larger clone lies one base away.

For sequencing of the TCRbeta CDR3 region, genomic DNA was extracted from the sorted cells. The immunoSEQ Assay was used for sequencing of TCRbeta CDR3 regions. In its TCRdb copy, this immuneACCESS table keeps in-frame sequences only and misses some clones. Where compared with another copy, unresolved V genes explain less than half of these, and the others have no known cause. Across this sample there are fewer than 70,000 clones, with around four fifths seen only once. The ten largest clones take up about 3.1% of the sample. The TCR was taken from an adult with an advanced solid tumor such as melanoma, head and neck, liver or kidney cancer. Sequencing was performed on CD4+ or CD8+ T cells sorted from blood, taken in a trial of the OX40 agonist ivuxolimab. Recombination joined TRBV7-3 with TRBJ2-2, with a weak D call of TRBD1 (6 bases match). The DNA sequence reads TGTGCCAGCAGCCCCTCTACAGGGACCGGGGAGCTGTTTTTT. The translation is CASSPSTGTGELFF.